This TCR beta chain was obtained from a study of cytomegalovirus exposure and HLA in healthy donors. This clone is a singleton in its sample. The CDR3 loop spans 14 amino acids. V was cut by 2 bases and J by 3 bases, with 11 bases left in between. Germline assignment: CDR1 SGHTA and CDR2 FQGNSA. Sequenced by immunoSEQ multiplex PCR; TCRdb stores in-frame clones only, minus some. This sample has roughly 280,000 clones, with approximately 83% found just once. The TCR was taken from a woman between 18 and 29 years old in good health and CMV-seronegative. The material sequenced was PBMCs. The rearrangement links TRBV7-2 to TRBJ2-7; possible D gene TRBD2, 5 bases. The CDR3 DNA reads as TGTGCCAGCAGCTTATATCAAGGACTCTACGAGCAGTACTTC. This encodes CASSLYQGLYEQYF.